The next 12 T cell receptor beta chains were all read from a single sample in a study of low-dose radiotherapy and immunotherapy resistance in tumors. Alpha- and beta-chain coverage of first-strand cDNA came from TRAV- and TRBV-specific primers. TCRs were amplified for about 18 PCR cycles with a constant-region primer and V-primer adapter. MiXCR, run by TCRdb on the reads, gives a single entry per CDR3 protein. The sample contains 13,000 or so distinct CDR3 sequences, about 74% of which appear only once. The receptors derive from a human donor with advanced metastatic prostate, ovarian, gallbladder or colorectal cancer (not recorded which). This table probably holds off-target reads from a library built for another chain.

This clonotype was counted a single time. The V and J genes are TRBV27 and TRBJ1-4; D is unresolved. CDR3 length: 15 amino acids. Trimming pared 6 bases from V and 3 bases from J, leaving 14 bases between. From germline, CDR1 is MNHEY and CDR2 SMNVEV (reference sequence). The CDR3 DNA is TGTGCCAGCAGCCCGCTCGGGGTGGCTAATGAAAAACTGTTTTTT. Its translation: CASSPLGVANEKLFF.

This clonotype appeared a few times. This rearrangement joins TRBV6-2 or TRBV6-3 to TRBJ2-7; 13 bases align to TRBD2. The junction had 2 bases not matched to a gene; V was cut back by 0 bases and J by 3 bases. The CDR3 spans 16 residues. Looked up from germline, CDR1 is MNHEY and CDR2 is SVGEGT. The CDR3 coding sequence is TGTGCCAGCAGTTACTCCGGACTAGCGGGGGACTACGAGCAGTACTTC. Protein: CASSYSGLAGDYEQYF.

The V and J genes are TRBV29-1 and TRBJ1-1, with a tentative D call TRBD1 (5 bases). CDR3 length: 15 residues. Germline V gene sequence: CDR1 SQVTM, CDR2 ANQGSEA. V was trimmed by 3 bases and J by 3 bases, leaving 17 bases between them. In nucleotides, the CDR3 is TGCAGCGTTGACGGGGTAGGGGAGAGTGACACTGAAGCTTTCTTT. Its protein product is CSVDGVGESDTEAFF.

This chain uses TRBV29-1 with TRBJ2-7, with D perhaps assigned TRBD1 or TRBD2 (5 bases each). Germline loops: CDR1 SQVTM, CDR2 ANQGSEA. V shed 4 bases and J shed 1 base, with 8 bases lying between them. The CDR3 has 12 amino acids. CDR3 sequence reads: CSVVGESYEQYF. The CDR3 nucleotides are TGCAGCGTTGTAGGGGAGTCCTACGAGCAGTACTTC.

The V call is TRBV11-2, the J call TRBJ2-5; D possibly corresponds to TRBD2 (6 bases). The CDR3 runs 13 residues. V lost 6 bases and J 4 bases, leaving 12 bases between the germline ends. Germline V gene lookup returns CDR1 SGHAT and CDR2 FQNNGV. The DNA of the CDR3 is TGTGCCAGCAGTGACGGGGGTCTAGAGACCCAGTACTTC. This sequence encodes CASSDGGLETQYF.

J is TRBJ2-5 and V is TRBV19; D may be TRBD2 (7 bases). This CDR3 contains 15 residues. Trimming pared 5 bases from V and 2 bases from J, leaving 15 bases between. Germline CDR1 reads LNHDA; CDR2 reads SQIVND (reference sequence). The CDR3 region has the DNA TGTGCCAGTAGTGACCACGGGGGGACACAAGAGACCCAGTACTTC. Translation: CASSDHGGTQETQYF.

This clonotype was seen more than once but under ten times. J is TRBJ2-2 and V is TRBV6-5; D remains ambiguous. The CDR3 has 14 residues. The germline V gene has CDR1 MNHEY and CDR2 SVGAGI. Trimming stripped 1 base from V and 0 bases from J, with 3 bases between. The DNA of the CDR3 is TGTGCCAGCAGTTACTTCCCGAACACCGGGGAGCTGTTTTTT. This translates into CASSYFPNTGELFF.

The genes are TRBV18 and TRBJ2-7; D call uncertain. The CDR3 is 11 amino acids. The V end lost 6 bases, the J end lost 4 bases, and 7 bases lay between the germline ends. The V gene's germline CDR1 is KGHSH and CDR2 LQKENI. The CDR3 sequence is CASSPGYEQYF. The CDR3 DNA is TGTGCCAGCTCGCCCGGGTACGAGCAGTACTTC. Full variable domain (rest looked up from reference TRBV18 and TRBJ2-7): NAGVMQNPRHLVRRRGQEARLRCSPMKGHSHVYWYRQLPEEGLKFMVYLQKENIIDESGMPKERFSAEFPKEGPSILRIQQVVRGDSAAYFCASSPGYEQYFGPGTRLTVT.

The chain links TRBV5-4 to TRBJ1-3, with 9 bases aligning to TRBD1. The CDR3 has 14 amino acids. Losses at the gene ends were 4 bases for V and 4 bases for J; bases not matched to a gene: 3. Germline V lookup: CDR1 SGHNT, CDR2 YYREEE (reference sequence). In DNA, the CDR3 is TGTGCCAGCAGCCCCGACAGGGGGGGAAACACCATATATTTT. It translates to CASSPDRGGNTIYF.

The chain uses TRBV9 and TRBJ2-7; D is possibly TRBD2 (7 bases). Germline V gene lookup returns CDR1 SGDLS and CDR2 YYNGEE. Trimming took off 4 bases at V and 6 bases at J, with 14 bases between the two ends. The CDR3 extends over 13 amino acids. Written as DNA, the CDR3 is TGTGCCAGCAGCTCCCGAGGGGGGGGCGAGCAGTACTTC. It encodes CASSSRGGGEQYF.

The chain employs TRBV9 and TRBJ2-2, with unresolved D. Trimming took off 4 bases at V and 6 bases at J, with 19 bases between the two ends. The CDR3 has 16 residues. CDR1 is SGDLS, CDR2 YYNGEE, per germline. The CDR3 loop is CASSPPGQVQPGELFF. The CDR3 DNA sequence: TGTGCCAGCAGCCCCCCCGGGCAGGTTCAACCCGGGGAGCTGTTTTTT.

This sequence joins TRBV20-1 and TRBJ1-2, with a tentative D call TRBD1 (6 bases). V lost 0 bases, J lost 4 bases, and 21 bases lay in between. The CDR3 is 17 amino acids. Germline CDR1 reads DFQATT; CDR2 reads SNEGSKA (reference sequence). The CDR3 loop is CSARDFRAEQGIYGYTF. Here the CDR3 DNA reads TGCAGTGCTAGAGATTTTCGGGCGGAACAGGGCATCTATGGCTACACCTTC.